The sequence of this T cell receptor beta chain was determined in a study of blood T cell repertoires in COVID-19. Study overall: T cells, B-cell-depleted T cells, or PBMCs provided the cDNA or gDNA that served as material.

The V gene's germline CDR1 is MNHEY and CDR2 SVGAGI. J was trimmed by 9 bases and V by 8 bases; bases with no gene match: 7. The CDR3 has 13 amino acids. The study assigned cohorts using participant-reported clinical history. Original processing notes: Cell counts per sample came from amplifying reference gene primers. Measured with immunoSEQ multiplex PCR; TCRdb has only the in-frame clones, and not every one. V, J and clone size are taken as reported in that table, and D and trimming were inferred from the DNA itself. Of just over 300,000 clones listed, around 86% are singletons. This TCR derives from a man aged 25-45 years who had recovered from COVID-19. The chain couples TRBV6-5 to TRBJ1-6; 7 bases match TRBD1. The specimen sequenced was PBMCs or T cells enriched from blood (not recorded which). As DNA, the CDR3 is TGTGCCAGCCCGGGACAGCCGGGTTCACCCCTCCACTTT. It specifies CASPGQPGSPLHF.